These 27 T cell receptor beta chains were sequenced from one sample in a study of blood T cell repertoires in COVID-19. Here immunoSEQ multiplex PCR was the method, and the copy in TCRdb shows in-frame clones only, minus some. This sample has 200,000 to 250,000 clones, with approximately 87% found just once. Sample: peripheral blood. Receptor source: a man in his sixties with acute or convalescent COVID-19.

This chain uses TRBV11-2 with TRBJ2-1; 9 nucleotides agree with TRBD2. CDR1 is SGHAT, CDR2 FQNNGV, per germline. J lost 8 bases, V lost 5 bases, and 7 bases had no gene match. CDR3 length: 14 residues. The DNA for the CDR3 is TGTGCCAGCAGCCCGAGGACTAGCGCTTATGAGCAGTTCTTC. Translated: CASSPRTSAYEQFF. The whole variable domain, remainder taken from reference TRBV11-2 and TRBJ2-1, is EAGVAQSPRYKIIEKRQSVAFWCNPISGHATLYWYQQILGQGPKLLIQFQNNGVVDDSQLPKDRFSAERLKGVDSTLKIQPAKLEDSAVYLCASSPRTSAYEQFFGPGTRLTVL.

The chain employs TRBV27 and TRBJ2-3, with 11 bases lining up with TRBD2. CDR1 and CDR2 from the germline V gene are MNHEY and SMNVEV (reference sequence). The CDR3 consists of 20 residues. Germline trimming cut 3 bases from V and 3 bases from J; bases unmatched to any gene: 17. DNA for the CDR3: TGTGCCAGCAGTTTTGGAGGCGGTAGCGGGAGGGCCCTTTTAACAGATACGCAGTATTTT. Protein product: CASSFGGGSGRALLTDTQYF.

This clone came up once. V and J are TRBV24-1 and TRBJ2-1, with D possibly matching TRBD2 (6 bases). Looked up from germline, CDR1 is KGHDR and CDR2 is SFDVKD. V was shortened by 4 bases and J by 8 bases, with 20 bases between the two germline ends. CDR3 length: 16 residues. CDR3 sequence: CATSDGTLGVGDEQFF. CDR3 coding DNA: TGTGCCACCAGTGACGGGACTCTCGGCGTGGGCGATGAGCAGTTCTTC.

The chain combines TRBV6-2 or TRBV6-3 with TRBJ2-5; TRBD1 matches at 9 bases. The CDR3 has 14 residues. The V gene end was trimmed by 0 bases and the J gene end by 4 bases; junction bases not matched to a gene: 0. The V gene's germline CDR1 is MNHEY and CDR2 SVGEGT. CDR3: CASSYSDRGETQYF. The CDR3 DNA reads TGTGCCAGCAGTTACTCGGACAGGGGAGAGACCCAGTACTTC.

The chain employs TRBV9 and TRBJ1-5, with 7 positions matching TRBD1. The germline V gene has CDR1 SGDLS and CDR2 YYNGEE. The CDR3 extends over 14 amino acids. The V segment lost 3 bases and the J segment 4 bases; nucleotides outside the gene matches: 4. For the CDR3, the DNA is TGTGCCAGCAGCGCCGGGACAGAAAATCAGCCCCAGCATTTT. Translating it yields CASSAGTENQPQHF.

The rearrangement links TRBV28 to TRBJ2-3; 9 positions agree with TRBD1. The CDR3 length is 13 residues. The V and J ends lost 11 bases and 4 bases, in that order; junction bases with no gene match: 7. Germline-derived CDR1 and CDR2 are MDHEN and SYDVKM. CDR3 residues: CALGGQGPDTQYF. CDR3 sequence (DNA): TGTGCCTTAGGGGGACAGGGACCAGATACGCAGTATTTT.

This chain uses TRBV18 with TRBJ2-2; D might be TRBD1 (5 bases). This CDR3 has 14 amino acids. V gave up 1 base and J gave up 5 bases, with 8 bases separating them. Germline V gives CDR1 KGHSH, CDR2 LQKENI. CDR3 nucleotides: TGTGCCAGCTCACCACTGAAGGGGACCGGGGAGCTGTTTTTT. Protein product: CASSPLKGTGELFF.

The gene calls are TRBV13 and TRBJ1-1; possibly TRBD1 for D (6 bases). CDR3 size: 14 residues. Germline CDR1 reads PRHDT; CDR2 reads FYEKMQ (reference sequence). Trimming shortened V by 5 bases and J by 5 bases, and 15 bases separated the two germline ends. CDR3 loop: CASSEIQGRTEAFF. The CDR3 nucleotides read TGTGCCAGCAGCGAGATCCAGGGGAGAACTGAAGCTTTCTTT.

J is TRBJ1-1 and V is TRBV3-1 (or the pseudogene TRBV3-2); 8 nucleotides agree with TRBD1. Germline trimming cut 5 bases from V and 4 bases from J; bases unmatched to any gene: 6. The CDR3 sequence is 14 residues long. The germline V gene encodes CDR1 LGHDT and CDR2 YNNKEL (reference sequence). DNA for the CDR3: TGTGCCAGCAGCTTGGACAGGGTGGGCACTGAAGCTTTCTTT. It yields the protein CASSLDRVGTEAFF.

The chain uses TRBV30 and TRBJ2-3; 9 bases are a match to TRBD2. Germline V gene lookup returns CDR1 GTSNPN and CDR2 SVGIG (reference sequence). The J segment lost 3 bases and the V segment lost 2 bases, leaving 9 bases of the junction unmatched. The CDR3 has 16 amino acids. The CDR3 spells CAWSNSGRRGTDTQYF. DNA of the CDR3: TGTGCCTGGAGTAATAGCGGGAGAAGGGGGACAGATACGCAGTATTTT. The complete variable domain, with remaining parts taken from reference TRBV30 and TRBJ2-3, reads SQTIHQWPATLVQPVGSPLSLECTVEGTSNPNLYWYRQAAGRGLQLLFYSVGIGQISSEVPQNLSASRPQDRQFILSSKKLLLSDSGFYLCAWSNSGRRGTDTQYFGPGTRLTVL.

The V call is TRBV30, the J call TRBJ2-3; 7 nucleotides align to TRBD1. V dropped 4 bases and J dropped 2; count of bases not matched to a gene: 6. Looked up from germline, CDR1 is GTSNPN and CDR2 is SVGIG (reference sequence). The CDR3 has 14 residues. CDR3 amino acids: CAWNRDSVTDTQYF. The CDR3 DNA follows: TGTGCCTGGAACCGGGACAGTGTCACAGATACGCAGTATTTT.

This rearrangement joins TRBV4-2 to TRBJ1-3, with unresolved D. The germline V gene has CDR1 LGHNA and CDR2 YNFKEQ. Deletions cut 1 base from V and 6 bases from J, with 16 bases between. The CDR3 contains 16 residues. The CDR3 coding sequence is TGTGCCAGCAGCCAAGCCCCGGAGGGATTAGAAAACACCATATATTTT. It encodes CASSQAPEGLENTIYF.

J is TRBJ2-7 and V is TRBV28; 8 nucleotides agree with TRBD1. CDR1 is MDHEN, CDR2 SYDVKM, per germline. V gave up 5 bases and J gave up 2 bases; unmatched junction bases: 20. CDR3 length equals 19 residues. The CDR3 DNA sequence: TGTGCCAGCAGTCTCATCCCCGGGACAGGCCGGACGTATACCTACGAGCAGTACTTC. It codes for CASSLIPGTGRTYTYEQYF.

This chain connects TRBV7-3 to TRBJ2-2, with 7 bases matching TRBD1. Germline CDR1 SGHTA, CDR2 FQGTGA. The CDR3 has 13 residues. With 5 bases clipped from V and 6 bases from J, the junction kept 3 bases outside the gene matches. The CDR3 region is CASSATGPGELFF. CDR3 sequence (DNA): TGTGCCAGCAGCGCGACAGGGCCCGGGGAGCTGTTTTTT.

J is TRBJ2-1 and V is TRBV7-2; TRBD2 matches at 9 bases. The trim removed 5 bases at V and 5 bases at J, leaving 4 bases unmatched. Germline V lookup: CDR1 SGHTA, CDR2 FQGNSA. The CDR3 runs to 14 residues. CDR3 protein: CASSPGLADNEQFF. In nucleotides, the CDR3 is TGTGCCAGCAGCCCGGGACTAGCAGACAATGAGCAGTTCTTC.

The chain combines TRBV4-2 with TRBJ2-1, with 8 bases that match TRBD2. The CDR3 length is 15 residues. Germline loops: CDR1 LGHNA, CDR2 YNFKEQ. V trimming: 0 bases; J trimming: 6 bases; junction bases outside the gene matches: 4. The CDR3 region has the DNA TGTGCCAGCAGCCAAGAACGGGAGGGGGGCAATGAGCAGTTCTTC. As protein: CASSQEREGGNEQFF.

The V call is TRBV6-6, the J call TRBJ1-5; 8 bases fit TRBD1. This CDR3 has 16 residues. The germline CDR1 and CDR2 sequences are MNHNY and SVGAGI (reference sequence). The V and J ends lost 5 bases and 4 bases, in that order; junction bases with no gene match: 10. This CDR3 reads CASSSTQDRGNQPQHF. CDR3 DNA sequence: TGTGCCAGCAGTAGCACCCAAGACAGGGGTAATCAGCCCCAGCATTTT.

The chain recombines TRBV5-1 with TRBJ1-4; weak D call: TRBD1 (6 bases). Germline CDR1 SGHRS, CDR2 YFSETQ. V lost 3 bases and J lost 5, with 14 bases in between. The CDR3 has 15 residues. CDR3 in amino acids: CASSSSLGANEKLFF. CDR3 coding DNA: TGCGCCAGCAGCTCCTCTTTGGGGGCGAATGAAAAACTGTTTTTT.

The DNA of the CDR3 is TGTGCCAGCAGCCGGGGAACCCAGGCCATTAACTATGGCTACACCTTC. Translating it yields CASSRGTQAINYGYTF. The V call is TRBV7-9, the J call TRBJ1-2, with D uncertain. The CDR3 has 16 amino acids. CDR1 and CDR2 (germline): SEHNR, FQNEAQ (reference sequence). V lost 5 bases, J lost 1 base, and 17 bases lay in between.

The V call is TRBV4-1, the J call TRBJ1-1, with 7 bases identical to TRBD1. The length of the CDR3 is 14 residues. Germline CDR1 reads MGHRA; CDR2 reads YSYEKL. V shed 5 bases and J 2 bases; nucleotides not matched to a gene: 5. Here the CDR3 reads CASSSGTANTEAFF. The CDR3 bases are TGCGCCAGCAGCTCCGGGACAGCCAACACTGAAGCTTTCTTT.

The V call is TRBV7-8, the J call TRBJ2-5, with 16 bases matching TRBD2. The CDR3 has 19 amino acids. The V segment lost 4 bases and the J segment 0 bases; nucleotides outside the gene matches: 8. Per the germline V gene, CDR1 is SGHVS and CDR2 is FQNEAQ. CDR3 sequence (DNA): TGTGCCAGCAGCTACGGGACTAGCGGGAGGGCCGGGGACCAAGAGACCCAGTACTTC. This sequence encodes CASSYGTSGRAGDQETQYF.

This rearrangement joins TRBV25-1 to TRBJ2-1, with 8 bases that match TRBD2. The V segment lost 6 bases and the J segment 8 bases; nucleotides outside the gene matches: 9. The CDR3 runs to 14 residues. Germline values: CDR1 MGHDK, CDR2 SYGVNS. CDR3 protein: CASSARGEGDEQFF. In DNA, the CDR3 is TGTGCCAGCAGCGCGCGGGGGGAGGGGGATGAGCAGTTCTTC.

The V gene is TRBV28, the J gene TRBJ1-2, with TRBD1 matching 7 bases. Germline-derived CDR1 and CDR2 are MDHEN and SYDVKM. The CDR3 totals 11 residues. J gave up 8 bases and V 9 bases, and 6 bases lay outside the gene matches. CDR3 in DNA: TGTGCCAGTCTGACAGGGAACGGCTACACCTTC. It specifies CASLTGNGYTF.

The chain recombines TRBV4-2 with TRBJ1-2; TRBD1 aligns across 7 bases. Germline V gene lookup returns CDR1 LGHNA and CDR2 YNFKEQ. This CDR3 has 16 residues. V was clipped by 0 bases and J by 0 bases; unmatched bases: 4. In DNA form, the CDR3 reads TGTGCCAGCAGCCAAGAAAGGGGGCCGTCTAACTATGGCTACACCTTC. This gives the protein CASSQERGPSNYGYTF.

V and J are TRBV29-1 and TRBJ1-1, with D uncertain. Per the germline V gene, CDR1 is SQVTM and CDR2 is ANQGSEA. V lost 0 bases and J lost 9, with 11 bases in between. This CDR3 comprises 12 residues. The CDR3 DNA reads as TGCAGCGTTGAAGATCGGGAAGGGAAAGCTTTCTTT. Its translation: CSVEDREGKAFF.

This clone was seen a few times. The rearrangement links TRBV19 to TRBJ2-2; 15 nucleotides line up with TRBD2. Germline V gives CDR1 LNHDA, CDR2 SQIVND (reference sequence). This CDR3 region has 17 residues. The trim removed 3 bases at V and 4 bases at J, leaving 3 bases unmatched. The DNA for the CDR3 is TGTGCCAGTAGTATGGGACTAGCGGGAGGTAGCACCGGGGAGCTGTTTTTT. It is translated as CASSMGLAGGSTGELFF.

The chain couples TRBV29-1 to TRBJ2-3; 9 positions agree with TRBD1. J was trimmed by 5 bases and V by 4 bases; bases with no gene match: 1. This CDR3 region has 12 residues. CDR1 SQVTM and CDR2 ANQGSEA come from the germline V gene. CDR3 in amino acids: CSVVTGGDTQYF. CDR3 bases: TGCAGCGTTGTGACAGGGGGAGATACGCAGTATTTT.